The clone carrying this T cell receptor (beta chain) was seen many times. This record comes from a study of T-cell reconstitution after alpha-beta-depleted transplantation in children. Unique molecular identifiers were incorporated during preparation of the TCRbeta library. TCRdb redid the calling of the PCR reads with MiXCR, one entry per CDR3 protein. The table includes under 300,000 distinct CDR3 sequences, around 8.9% detected once. Between the trimmed V and J ends, which lost 4 bases and 6 bases, there was a span of 12 bases. Germline V gene lookup returns CDR1 SGHTA and CDR2 FQGNSA. This CDR3 spans 13 amino acids.

The origin of this receptor is a human donor who donated a stem cell graft to a child with SCID. Sequenced here: PBMCs from the stem cell graft donor, sampled from the stem cell graft. V and J are TRBV7-2 and TRBJ1-1; D not resolved. The CDR3 region is CASSSYTAPEAFF. Here the CDR3 DNA reads TGTGCCAGCAGCTCGTATACGGCTCCTGAAGCTTTCTTT.